The rows below give T cell receptor beta chains drawn from one sample of a study of T cell changes during pregnancy in multiple sclerosis. Here immunoSEQ multiplex PCR was the method, and the copy in TCRdb shows in-frame clones only, minus some. The repertoire consists of fewer than 60,000 clones, with about nine tenths occurring once and the leading ten covering over 5%. The sample in question was peripheral blood, obtained in the third trimester of pregnancy. The origin of the receptors is a female donor in good health, enrolled as a control in a pregnancy study. Both conserved end residues are part of each CDR3. D genes are given only for firm matches. Clone size is given for some rows only: seen once, a few or many times, or a class if the clone is expanded.

clone size,V gene,J gene,D gene,CDR3 protein,CDR3 DNA
.,TRBV7-2,TRBJ2-1,TRBD2,CASSPQNLAGGPGEQFF,TGTGCCAGCAGCCCGCAGAATCTAGCGGGGGGGCCGGGTGAGCAGTTCTTC
.,TRBV7-2,TRBJ1-2,.,CASSLGMERHYGYTF,TGTGCCAGCAGCTTAGGGATGGAGAGGCACTATGGCTACACCTTC
.,TRBV2,TRBJ2-2,TRBD2,CASIRTSGSSGELFF,TGTGCCAGCATTCGGACTAGCGGGAGCTCCGGGGAGCTGTTTTTT
.,TRBV6-1,TRBJ2-3,.,CASILRQGTLDTQYF,TGTGCCAGCATACTGCGGCAGGGGACCCTAGATACGCAGTATTTT
.,TRBV7-8,TRBJ1-2,.,CASSISTPGVPYGYTF,TGTGCCAGCAGCATCTCGACACCCGGTGTGCCCTATGGCTACACCTTC
.,TRBV9,TRBJ2-3,.,CASSVGGTDTQYF,TGTGCCAGCAGCGTAGGAGGTACAGATACGCAGTATTTT
once,TRBV19,TRBJ1-2,.,CASSYGRGYNYGYTF,TGTGCCAGTTCCTATGGGCGGGGGTACAACTATGGCTACACCTTC
.,TRBV6-1,TRBJ1-5,.,CASSAGGGSGQPQHF,TGTGCCAGCAGTGCCGGGGGGGGTAGCGGCCAGCCCCAGCATTTT
few,TRBV5-1,TRBJ1-1,.,CASRPRRDGTEAFF,TGCGCCAGCAGACCCCGACGGGATGGCACTGAAGCTTTCTTT
.,TRBV5-1,TRBJ1-4,TRBD1,CASSFAAGQGALGKKLFF,TGCGCCAGCAGCTTTGCCGCGGGACAGGGGGCTCTCGGGAAAAAACTGTTTTTT
medium-sized,TRBV7-2,TRBJ2-3,.,CASTLWSGGTQYF,TGTGCCAGCACCCTATGGTCGGGTGGTACGCAGTATTTT
.,TRBV7-8,TRBJ2-1,.,CASSLTIDNGQFF,TGTGCCAGCAGCTTAACCATTGACAATGGGCAGTTCTTC
.,TRBV2,TRBJ1-1,TRBD1,CASNSIGTGPSEAFF,TGTGCCAGCAACTCAATCGGGACAGGGCCTTCTGAAGCTTTCTTT
.,TRBV5-1,TRBJ2-1,TRBD2,CASRGGGTSGHNEQFF,TGCGCCAGCAGAGGGGGCGGGACTAGCGGACACAATGAGCAGTTCTTC
.,TRBV6-5,TRBJ1-1,TRBD1,CASTRTGKNTEAFF,TGTGCCAGCACCCGGACAGGGAAGAACACTGAAGCTTTCTTT
.,TRBV5-6,TRBJ2-1,.,CASSFGRGPYNEQFF,TGTGCCAGCAGCTTTGGGCGGGGCCCCTACAATGAGCAGTTCTTC